The rows below give T cell receptor beta chains drawn from one sample of a study of T cells after yellow fever vaccination. MiXCR, applied by TCRdb to the 5' RACE reads, yields one record per CDR3 protein. The sample lists about 550,000 distinct CDR3 sequences; approximately 21% were seen once. Sequencing used PBMCs, obtained 15 days after the yellow fever booster vaccination. The receptor set was obtained from a man aged 25-45 years who received the YFV17D yellow fever vaccine. Each CDR3 is given with its conserved first and last residue. Expanded clones get a size class; other rows say once, few or many, or leave the size out.

V,J,size,length,CDR3
TRBV5-1,TRBJ2-7,-,15,CASSRGDRGLGEQYF
TRBV20-1,TRBJ2-7,few,13,CSAPGPSSYEQYF
TRBV27,TRBJ2-3,-,16,CASSPWASGRSGTQYF
TRBV7-8,TRBJ2-1,-,17,CASSLYGLANTYNEQFF
TRBV5-1,TRBJ2-3,few,15,CASTLEAGGMDTQYF
TRBV28,TRBJ2-7,few,14,CASYPGRASYEQYF
TRBV29-1,TRBJ2-7,many,15,CSVKSSGRGTYEQYF
TRBV6-1,TRBJ2-2,-,14,CASSVQRGTGELFF
TRBV12-3/TRBV12-4,TRBJ2-2,many,14,CASRPHKNTGELFF
TRBV5-1,TRBJ1-5,-,15,CASSLDYGGNQPQHF
TRBV3-1,TRBJ2-7,few,12,CASSQGGTVPHF
TRBV11-2,TRBJ2-1,-,15,CASSYWLAGGAEQFF
TRBV11-2,TRBJ2-3,few,18,CASSSLGAREGRGDTQYF
TRBV2,TRBJ2-3,-,15,CASSVRGQRTDTQYF
TRBV29-1,TRBJ2-2,-,15,CSVASRGRNTGELFF
TRBV15,TRBJ2-7,-,15,CATSGSADRVDEQYF
TRBV6-5,TRBJ2-1,-,11,CASSHGGKQFF
TRBV5-1,TRBJ2-7,few,17,CASRPRTRQTRGHEQYF
TRBV28,TRBJ2-1,few,16,CASRPTGQGSYNEQFF
TRBV6-1,TRBJ2-5,-,14,CASRVQGMGETQYF
TRBV11-2,TRBJ1-4,-,15,CASSPLWRNNEKLFF
TRBV7-8,TRBJ2-7,few,14,CASSYGHTSYEQYF
TRBV5-4,TRBJ2-5,-,14,CASSLSVVEETQYF
TRBV30,TRBJ1-5,many,15,CAWSSAGTEIKPQHF
TRBV6-5,TRBJ2-7,few,17,CASSYGVIGGNSYEQYF
TRBV29-1,TRBJ2-3,-,12,CSVAGQGDTQYF
TRBV20-1,TRBJ2-5,few,12,CSASAVQETQYF
TRBV29-1,TRBJ1-5,-,13,CSVRQGGNQPQHF
TRBV7-7,TRBJ2-5,-,14,CASSRGHHQETQYF
TRBV12-3/TRBV12-4,TRBJ2-2,-,15,CASMVSGSWSGELFF
TRBV10-3,TRBJ2-1,-,12,CATGKADNEQFF
TRBV9,TRBJ2-7,-,15,CASSVVGTSSYEQYF
TRBV20-1,TRBJ2-3,-,15,CSALSLAFSTDTQYF
TRBV7-9,TRBJ1-2,few,12,CASSAGGPGYTF
TRBV20-1,TRBJ1-2,few,11,CSGTGGYGYTF
TRBV7-2,TRBJ1-5,few,14,CASSSRYSNQPQHF
TRBV5-1,TRBJ1-4,-,16,CASSRDSGATNEKLFF
TRBV7-6,TRBJ2-6,few,14,CASSPLTGANVLTF
TRBV18,TRBJ1-3,few,15,CASSPGRISGNTIYF
TRBV9,TRBJ2-5,-,14,CASSVDGSVETQYF
TRBV18,TRBJ2-5,-,15,CASSLTRTPGETQYF
TRBV7-9,TRBJ1-1,-,15,CASSPQTTQNTEAFF
TRBV7-2,TRBJ2-5,many,16,CASSSAIEVMEGTQYF
TRBV20-1,TRBJ1-5,-,15,CSAIKRGTVDQPQHF